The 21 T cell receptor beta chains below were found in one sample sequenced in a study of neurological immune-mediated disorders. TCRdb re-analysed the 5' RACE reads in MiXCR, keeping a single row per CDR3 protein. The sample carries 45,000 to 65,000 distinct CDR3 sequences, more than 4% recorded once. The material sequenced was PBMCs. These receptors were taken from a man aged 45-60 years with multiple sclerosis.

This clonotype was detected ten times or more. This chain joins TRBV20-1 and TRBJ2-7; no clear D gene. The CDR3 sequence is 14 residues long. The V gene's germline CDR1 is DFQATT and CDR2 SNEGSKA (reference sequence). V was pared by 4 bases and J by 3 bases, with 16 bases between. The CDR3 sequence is CSAKPPRGVYEQYF. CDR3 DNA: TGCAGTGCTAAACCCCCACGTGGCGTCTACGAGCAGTACTTC.

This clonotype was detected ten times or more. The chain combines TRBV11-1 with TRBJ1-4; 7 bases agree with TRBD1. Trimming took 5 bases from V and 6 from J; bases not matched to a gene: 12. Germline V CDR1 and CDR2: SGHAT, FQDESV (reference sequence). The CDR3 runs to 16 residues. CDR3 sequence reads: CASSQRHEGADEKLFF. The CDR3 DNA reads TGTGCCAGCAGCCAGCGGCATGAGGGGGCGGATGAAAAACTGTTTTTT.

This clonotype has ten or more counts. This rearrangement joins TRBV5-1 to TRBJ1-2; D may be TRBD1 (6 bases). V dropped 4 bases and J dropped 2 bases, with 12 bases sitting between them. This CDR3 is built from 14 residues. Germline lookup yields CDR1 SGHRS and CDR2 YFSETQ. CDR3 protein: CASSQDRGNYGYTF. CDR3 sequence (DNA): TGCGCCAGCAGCCAGGACAGAGGAAACTATGGCTACACCTTC.

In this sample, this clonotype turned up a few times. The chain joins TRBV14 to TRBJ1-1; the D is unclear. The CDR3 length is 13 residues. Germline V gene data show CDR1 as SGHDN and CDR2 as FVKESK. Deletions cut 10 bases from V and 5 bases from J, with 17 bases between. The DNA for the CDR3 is TGTGCCACGCAGACCACTGCCGGGACTGAAGCTTTCTTT. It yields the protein CATQTTAGTEAFF.

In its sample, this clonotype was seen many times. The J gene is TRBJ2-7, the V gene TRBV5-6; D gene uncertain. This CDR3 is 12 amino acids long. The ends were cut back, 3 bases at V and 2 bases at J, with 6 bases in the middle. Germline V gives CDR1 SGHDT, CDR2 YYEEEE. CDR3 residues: CASSSDAYEQYF. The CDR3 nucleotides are TGTGCCAGCAGCTCGGACGCCTACGAGCAGTACTTC. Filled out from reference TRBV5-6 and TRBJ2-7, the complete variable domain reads DAGVTQSPTHLIKTRGQQVTLRCSPKSGHDTVSWYQQALGQGPQFIFQYYEEEERQRGNFPDRFSGHQFPNYSSELNVNALLLGDSALYLCASSSDAYEQYFGPGTRLTVT.

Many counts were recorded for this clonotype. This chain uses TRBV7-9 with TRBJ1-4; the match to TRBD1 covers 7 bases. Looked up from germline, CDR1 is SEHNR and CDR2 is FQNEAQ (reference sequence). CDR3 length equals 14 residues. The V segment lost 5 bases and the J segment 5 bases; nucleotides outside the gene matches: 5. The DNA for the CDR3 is TGTGCCAGCAGCCAAGGGGGCCTGAATGAAAAACTGTTTTTT. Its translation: CASSQGGLNEKLFF.

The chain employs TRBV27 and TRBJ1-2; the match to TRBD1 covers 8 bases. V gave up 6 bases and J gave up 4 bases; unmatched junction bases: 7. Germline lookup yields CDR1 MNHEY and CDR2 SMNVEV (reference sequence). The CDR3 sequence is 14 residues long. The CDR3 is CASSRQGTFYGYTF. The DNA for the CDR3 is TGTGCCAGCAGCCGACAGGGGACCTTCTATGGCTACACCTTC.

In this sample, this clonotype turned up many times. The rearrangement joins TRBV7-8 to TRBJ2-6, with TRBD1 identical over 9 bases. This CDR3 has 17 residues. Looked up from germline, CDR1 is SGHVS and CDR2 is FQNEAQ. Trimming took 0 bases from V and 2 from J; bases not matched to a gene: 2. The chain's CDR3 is CASSLAGTGTGANVLTF. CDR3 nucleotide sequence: TGTGCCAGCAGCTTAGCCGGGACAGGGACTGGGGCCAACGTCCTGACTTTC.

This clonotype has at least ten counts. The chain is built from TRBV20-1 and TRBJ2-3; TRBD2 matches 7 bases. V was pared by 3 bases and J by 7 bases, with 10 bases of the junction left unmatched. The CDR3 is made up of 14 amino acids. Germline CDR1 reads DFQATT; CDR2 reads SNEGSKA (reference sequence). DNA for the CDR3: TGCAGTGCTAGGGGGGTGCGGGGGAAAAATACGCAGTATTTT. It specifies CSARGVRGKNTQYF.

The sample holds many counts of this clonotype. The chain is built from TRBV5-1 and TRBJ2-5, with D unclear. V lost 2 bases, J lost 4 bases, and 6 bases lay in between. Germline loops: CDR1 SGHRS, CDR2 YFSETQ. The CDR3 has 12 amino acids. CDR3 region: CASSFGPETQYF. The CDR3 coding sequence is TGCGCCAGCAGCTTCGGCCCAGAGACCCAGTACTTC. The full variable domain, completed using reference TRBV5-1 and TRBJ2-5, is KAGVTQTPRYLIKTRGQQVTLSCSPISGHRSVSWYQQTPGQGLQFLFEYFSETQRNKGNFPGRFSGRQFSNSRSEMNVSTLELGDSALYLCASSFGPETQYFGPGTRLLVL.

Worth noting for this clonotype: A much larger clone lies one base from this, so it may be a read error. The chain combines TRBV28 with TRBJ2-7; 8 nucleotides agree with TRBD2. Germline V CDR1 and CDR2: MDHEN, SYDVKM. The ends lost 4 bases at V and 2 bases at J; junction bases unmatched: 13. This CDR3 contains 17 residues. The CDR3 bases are TGTGCCAGCAGTTCAGGTGCCGGGACTAGAGGGACCTACGAGCAGTACTTC. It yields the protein CASSSGAGTRGTYEQYF.

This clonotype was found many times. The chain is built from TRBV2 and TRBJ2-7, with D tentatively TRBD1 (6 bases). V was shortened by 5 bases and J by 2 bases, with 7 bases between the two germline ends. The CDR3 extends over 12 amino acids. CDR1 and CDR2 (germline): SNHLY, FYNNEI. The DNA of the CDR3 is TGTGCCAGCAGTAGGACAGCCTACGAGCAGTACTTC. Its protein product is CASSRTAYEQYF.

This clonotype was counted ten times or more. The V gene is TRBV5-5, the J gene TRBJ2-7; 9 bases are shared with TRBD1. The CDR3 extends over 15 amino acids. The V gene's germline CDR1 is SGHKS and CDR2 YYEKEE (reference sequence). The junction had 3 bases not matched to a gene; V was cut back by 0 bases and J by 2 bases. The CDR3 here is CASSLARDRAYEQYF. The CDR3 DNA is TGTGCCAGCAGCTTGGCCCGGGACAGGGCCTACGAGCAGTACTTC.

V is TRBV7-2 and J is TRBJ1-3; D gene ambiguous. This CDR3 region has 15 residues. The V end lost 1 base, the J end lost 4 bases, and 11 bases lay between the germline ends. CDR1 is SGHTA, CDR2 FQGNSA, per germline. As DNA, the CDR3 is TGTGCCAGCAGCTTAGTGGTAGAAGTCGGAAACACCATATATTTT. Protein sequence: CASSLVVEVGNTIYF.

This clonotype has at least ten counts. For the CDR3, the DNA is TGTGCCAGCAGTCGGGACAGCTCAGGGGAGACCCAGTACTTC. Translated: CASSRDSSGETQYF. J is TRBJ2-5 and V is TRBV6-4, with 7 bases that match TRBD1. With V trimmed by 5 bases and J by 5 bases, 8 bases remained unmatched. The CDR3 runs to 14 residues. Germline CDR1 MRHNA, CDR2 SNTAGT.

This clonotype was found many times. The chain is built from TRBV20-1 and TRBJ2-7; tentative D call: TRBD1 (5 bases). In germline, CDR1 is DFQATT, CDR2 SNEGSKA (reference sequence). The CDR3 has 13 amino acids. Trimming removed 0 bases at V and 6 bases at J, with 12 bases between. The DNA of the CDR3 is TGCAGTGCTAGAGATAATAGAAGGGGCGAGCAGTACTTC. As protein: CSARDNRRGEQYF.

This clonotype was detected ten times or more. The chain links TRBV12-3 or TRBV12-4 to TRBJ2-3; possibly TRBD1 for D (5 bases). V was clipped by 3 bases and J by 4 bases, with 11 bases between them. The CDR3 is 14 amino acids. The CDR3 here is CASSFSRAPDTQYF. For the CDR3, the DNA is TGTGCCAGCAGTTTCTCCAGGGCCCCAGATACGCAGTATTTT.

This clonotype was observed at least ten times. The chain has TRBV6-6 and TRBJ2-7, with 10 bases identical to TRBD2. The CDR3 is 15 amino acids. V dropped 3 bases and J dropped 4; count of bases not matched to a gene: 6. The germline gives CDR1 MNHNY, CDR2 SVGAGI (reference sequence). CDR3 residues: CASSYSQLAGYEQYF. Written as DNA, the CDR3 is TGTGCCAGCAGTTATTCCCAACTAGCGGGGTACGAGCAGTACTTC.

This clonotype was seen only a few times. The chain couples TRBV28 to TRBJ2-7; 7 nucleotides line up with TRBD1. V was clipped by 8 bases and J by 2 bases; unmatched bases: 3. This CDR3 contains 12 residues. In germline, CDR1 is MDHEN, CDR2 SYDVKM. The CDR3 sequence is CASRQGPYEQYF. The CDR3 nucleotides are TGTGCCAGCCGACAGGGTCCCTACGAGCAGTACTTC.

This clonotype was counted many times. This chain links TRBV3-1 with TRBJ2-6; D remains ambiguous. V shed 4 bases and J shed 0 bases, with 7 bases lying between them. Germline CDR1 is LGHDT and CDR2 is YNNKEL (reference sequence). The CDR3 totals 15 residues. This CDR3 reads CASSPPSSGANVLTF. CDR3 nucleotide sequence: TGTGCCAGCAGCCCCCCTTCCTCTGGGGCCAACGTCCTGACTTTC.

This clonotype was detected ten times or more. The chain's CDR3 is CASSQDGYNEQFF. In nucleotides, the CDR3 is TGCGCCAGCAGCCAAGACGGTTACAATGAGCAGTTCTTC. The rearrangement uses TRBV4-1 and TRBJ2-1; D not resolved. CDR3 length equals 13 residues. Trimming removed 0 bases from V and 4 bases from J, with 4 bases in between. CDR1 and CDR2 (germline): MGHRA, YSYEKL.